This TCR beta chain was profiled in a study of blood T cell repertoires in COVID-19. Study background: Samples came from the United States, Italy and Spain, spanning acute and convalescent COVID-19. PBMCs, B-cell-depleted T cells, or T cells provided the cDNA or gDNA that made up the material.

This clone was picked up a small number of times. Other DNA sequences within the sample encode an identical CDR3. In the authors' methods: Estimates of nucleated cell counts were drawn from the amplification of reference gene primers. Here immunoSEQ multiplex PCR was the method, and the copy in TCRdb shows in-frame clones only, minus some. V, J and clone size are taken as reported in that table, and D and trimming were inferred from the DNA itself. Of around 120,000 clones in the sample, 60% to 85% are singletons; the top ten hold about 2.5%. The ends were cut back, 5 bases at V and 2 bases at J, with 7 bases in the middle. The germline V gene has CDR1 SGHTA and CDR2 FQGNSA. The CDR3 length is 13 residues.

J is TRBJ1-5 and V is TRBV7-2, with D unclear. The sequencing sample was made of peripheral blood. This sequence originates from a man between 65 and 85 years old with acute or convalescent COVID-19. The CDR3 sequence: CASSPGGNQPQHF. CDR3 bases: TGTGCCAGCAGCCCGGGAGGCAATCAGCCCCAGCATTTT.